Listed here are 11 T cell receptor beta chains from one sample, sequenced in a study of PD-L1 blockade in urothelial cancer. TCRdb's copy holds only in-frame clones and misses some; the assay was immunoSEQ multiplex PCR. The table records roughly 42,000 clones, roughly four fifths of them present only once. This specimen consisted of PBMCs, obtained around atezolizumab (anti-PD-L1) treatment. These receptors were obtained from a man aged 65-85 years with urothelial cancer.

The rearrangement joins TRBV4-2 to TRBJ1-6; a possible D gene is TRBD1 (5 bases). Between the trimmed V and J ends, which lost 0 bases and 7 bases, there was a span of 13 bases. There are 16 residues in the CDR3. Germline V lookup: CDR1 LGHNA, CDR2 YNFKEQ. This chain's CDR3 is CASSQDLTEVNSPLHF. The CDR3 DNA is TGTGCCAGCAGCCAAGATCTGACAGAGGTCAATTCACCCCTCCACTTT.

The chain carries TRBV2 and TRBJ2-3; 10 bases agree with TRBD2. CDR3 length equals 16 residues. Trimming took 5 bases from V and 0 from J; bases not matched to a gene: 5. Germline assignment: CDR1 SNHLY and CDR2 FYNNEI. The CDR3 protein is CASSSPTSGSTDTQYF. DNA of the CDR3: TGTGCCAGCAGTTCCCCGACTAGCGGGAGCACAGATACGCAGTATTTT. Looking up the rest from reference TRBV2 and TRBJ2-3 gives the full variable domain: EPEVTQTPSHQVTQMGQEVILRCVPISNHLYFYWYRQILGQKVEFLVSFYNNEISEKSEIFDDQFSVERPDGSNFTLKIRSTKLEDSAMYFCASSSPTSGSTDTQYFGPGTRLTVL.

The chain couples TRBV5-1 to TRBJ2-2; D is perhaps TRBD2 (5 bases). This CDR3 has 16 amino acids. V lost 9 bases, J lost 2 bases, and 20 bases lay in between. Germline V CDR1 and CDR2: SGHRS, YFSETQ. In nucleotides, the CDR3 is TGCGCCACCCGGAGACGGGAACAGCTCAACACCGGGGAGCTGTTTTTT. Translating gives CATRRREQLNTGELFF.

The V gene is TRBV5-6, the J gene TRBJ2-5, with D possibly matching TRBD2 (6 bases). CDR3 size: 13 residues. Germline V CDR1 and CDR2: SGHDT, YYEEEE. Trimming left V 4 bases short and J 2 bases short, with 9 bases between. CDR3 protein: CASSHREQETQYF. The CDR3 nucleotides are TGTGCCAGCAGCCATCGGGAGCAAGAGACCCAGTACTTC.

The gene calls are TRBV29-1 and TRBJ2-1, with TRBD2 matching over 8 bases. This CDR3 has 14 amino acids. The germline gives CDR1 SQVTM, CDR2 ANQGSEA. V gave up 6 bases and J gave up 2 bases; unmatched junction bases: 6. CDR3 protein: CSVIAGFAYNEQFF. In nucleotides, the CDR3 is TGCAGCGTCATAGCGGGATTCGCCTACAATGAGCAGTTCTTC.

V is TRBV18 and J is TRBJ1-2; 9 bases are shared with TRBD1. V lost 1 base, J lost 8 bases, and 5 bases stayed unmatched. The CDR3 spans 14 residues. Per germline, CDR1 KGHSH and CDR2 LQKENI. CDR3 nucleotides: TGTGCCAGCTCACCACGGGACAGGGTCGACGGCTACACCTTC. Protein product: CASSPRDRVDGYTF.

The chain employs TRBV7-2 and TRBJ1-1; no clear D. V lost 1 base to trimming and J lost 1 base, with 7 bases between them. There are 14 residues in the CDR3. Germline values: CDR1 SGHTA, CDR2 FQGNSA. CDR3 amino acids: CASSLGRKNTEAFF. CDR3 nucleotides: TGTGCCAGCAGCTTAGGGCGGAAGAACACTGAAGCTTTCTTT. The full variable domain, its missing parts supplied by reference TRBV7-2 and TRBJ1-1, is GAGVSQSPSNKVTEKGKDVELRCDPISGHTALYWYRQSLGQGLEFLIYFQGNSAPDKSGLPSDRFSAERTGGSVSTLTIQRTQQEDSAVYLCASSLGRKNTEAFFGQGTRLTVV.

This chain connects TRBV7-6 to TRBJ1-2; 8 bases align to TRBD1. Germline V gene data show CDR1 as SGHVS and CDR2 as FNYEAQ. This CDR3 spans 14 amino acids. V was pared by 5 bases and J by 3 bases, with 5 bases of the junction left unmatched. CDR3 loop: CASSDGQGDYGYTF. DNA of the CDR3: TGTGCCAGCAGCGACGGACAGGGAGACTATGGCTACACCTTC.

CDR3 residues: CASTHGQGAQQPQHF. Written as DNA, the CDR3 is TGTGCCAGCACCCACGGGCAGGGGGCTCAGCAGCCCCAGCATTTT. The chain employs TRBV6-6 and TRBJ1-5, with 8 nucleotides matching TRBD1. The CDR3 runs 15 residues. Losses at the gene ends were 7 bases for V and 7 bases for J; bases not matched to a gene: 12. CDR1 is MNHNY and CDR2 is SVGAGI in the germline V gene (reference sequence).

V usage is TRBV5-4 and J usage is TRBJ1-1, with TRBD1 identical over 8 bases. After removal of 4 bases from V and 5 bases from J, the junction contained 7 bases not matched to a gene. The length of the CDR3 is 14 residues. The germline V gene encodes CDR1 SGHNT and CDR2 YYREEE (reference sequence). The DNA of the CDR3 is TGTGCCAGCAGCCCGCAGGGGGCTTTAACTGAAGCTTTCTTT. Protein product: CASSPQGALTEAFF.

V is TRBV6-6 and J is TRBJ2-5, with 8 bases aligning to TRBD2. V lost 6 bases and J lost 4; bases outside the gene matches: 7. Germline CDR1 MNHNY, CDR2 SVGAGI (reference sequence). The CDR3 has 14 amino acids. CDR3 coding DNA: TGTGCCAGCAGATCCGGGACTAGGGGAGAGACCCAGTACTTC. Encoded protein: CASRSGTRGETQYF.